The rows below give T cell receptor beta chains drawn from one sample of a study of breast tumors, draining lymph nodes, adjacent tissues. One entry per CDR3 protein results from TCRdb running MiXCR on the multiplex PCR reads. The profile covers under 300,000 distinct CDR3 sequences, with less than 45% appearing a single time and approximately 3.3% taken by the ten largest. The sequenced material came from axillary lymph node tissue. These receptors came from a female donor with breast cancer. Some clones in this sample may be carry-over from other donors' samples. Both conserved end residues are part of each CDR3. A D gene is named only where the DNA matches it firmly. A clone size is listed for some rows: how often the clone was seen (once, few, many), or a class if it is expanded.

DNA: TGTGCCAGCAGCTTTAGGGGGGGCAATCAGCCCCAGCATTTT
CDR3: CASSFRGGNQPQHF
V: TRBV5-4
length: 14
size: few
J: TRBJ1-5
D: .

DNA: TGTGCCATCAGTGATTCAAAGGCGGCAGGGGGCGGCCAAGAGACCCAGTACTTC
CDR3: CAISDSKAAGGGQETQYF
V: TRBV10-3
length: 18
size: many
J: TRBJ2-5
D: TRBD1

DNA: TGTGCCAGCAGCTTACGAAACACCGGGGAGCTGTTTTTT
CDR3: CASSLRNTGELFF
V: TRBV7-8
length: 13
size: many
J: TRBJ2-2
D: .

DNA: TGTGCCAGCAGCCTCCTGGGACTAGAAGGCACAGATACGCAGTATTTT
CDR3: CASSLLGLEGTDTQYF
V: TRBV4-2
length: 16
size: .
J: TRBJ2-3
D: TRBD2

DNA: TGCGCCAGCAGCCAAGATGGTGGCGGGGGGGCCTCTAGCACAGATACGCAGTATTTT
CDR3: CASSQDGGGGASSTDTQYF
V: TRBV4-3
length: 19
size: many
J: TRBJ2-3
D: TRBD2

DNA: TGTGCCAGCAGCGGGTGGCCAAGGGTTTCTAGCAATCAGCCCCAGCATTTT
CDR3: CASSGWPRVSSNQPQHF
V: TRBV11-2
length: 17
size: many
J: TRBJ1-5
D: .

DNA: TGTGCCAGCAGCCAGGTAGGAAACAATGAGCAGTTCTTC
CDR3: CASSQVGNNEQFF
V: TRBV3-1
length: 13
size: .
J: TRBJ2-1
D: .

DNA: TGTGCCAGCAGCTTGGTTGGGGGTGTGGGCACAGATACGCAGTATTTT
CDR3: CASSLVGGVGTDTQYF
V: TRBV5-4
length: 16
size: many
J: TRBJ2-3
D: .

DNA: TGTGCCAGCAGTGAAGCGGTGGGGCCTGGCTATGGCTACACCTTC
CDR3: CASSEAVGPGYGYTF
V: TRBV2
length: 15
size: many
J: TRBJ1-2
D: .

DNA: TGTGCCAGCAGCCAGCCGGGGCCGCTGGGGTCACCCCTCCACTTT
CDR3: CASSQPGPLGSPLHF
V: TRBV13
length: 15
size: .
J: TRBJ1-6
D: .

DNA: TGTGCCAGCAGCTTTGGGCAGGGGTACGAGCAGTACTTC
CDR3: CASSFGQGYEQYF
V: TRBV9
length: 13
size: many
J: TRBJ2-7
D: .

DNA: TGTGCCAGCAGCGCGACTAGCGGGGGGGTTACGCAGTATTTT
CDR3: CASSATSGGVTQYF
V: TRBV11-2
length: 14
size: many
J: TRBJ2-3
D: TRBD2

DNA: TGTGCCAGCAGTTTATCCCGGGGTCGCGATCAGCCCCAGCATTTT
CDR3: CASSLSRGRDQPQHF
V: TRBV12-3/TRBV12-4
length: 15
size: many
J: TRBJ1-5
D: .

DNA: TGTGCCAGCAGCTTAGGGGTTAGCGGGAGTAAAGATACGCAGTATTTT
CDR3: CASSLGVSGSKDTQYF
V: TRBV11-2
length: 16
size: few
J: TRBJ2-3
D: TRBD2

DNA: TGTGCCAGCAGTCACTCGACGAGACTAGCGGGGACCGGGGAGCTGTTTTTT
CDR3: CASSHSTRLAGTGELFF
V: TRBV6-6
length: 17
size: .
J: TRBJ2-2
D: TRBD2

DNA: TGTGCTAGTGGGCCGGGTCGAGAACTGTTTTTT
CDR3: CASGPGRELFF
V: TRBV12-5
length: 11
size: many
J: TRBJ1-4
D: .

DNA: TGCAGCGTTGCTGGGACTAGCGGATCCTACGAGCAGTACTTC
CDR3: CSVAGTSGSYEQYF
V: TRBV29-1
length: 14
size: many
J: TRBJ2-7
D: TRBD2

DNA: TGTGCCAGCAGAGGAACCAGGGGGCTTGGCTACAATGAGCAGTATTTT
CDR3: CASRGTRGLGYNEQYF
V: TRBV7-9
length: 16
size: .
J: TRBJ2-3
D: TRBD1

DNA: TGCGCCAGCAGTGAGAAGGCCGCCCCGGGCTACACCTTC
CDR3: CASSEKAAPGYTF
V: TRBV10-2
length: 13
size: .
J: TRBJ1-2
D: .

DNA: TGCAGTGCCGTGCAGGGGAGAGGAGAGACCCAGTACTTC
CDR3: CSAVQGRGETQYF
V: TRBV20-1
length: 13
size: many
J: TRBJ2-5
D: .

DNA: TGTGCCACCAGCAGAGGACGCGTTAACATTCAGTACTTC
CDR3: CATSRGRVNIQYF
V: TRBV15
length: 13
size: many
J: TRBJ2-4
D: .

DNA: TGTGCCAGTAGTATTGGGTCGGATTACAATGAGCAGTTCTTC
CDR3: CASSIGSDYNEQFF
V: TRBV19
length: 14
size: many
J: TRBJ2-1
D: .

DNA: TGCAGTGCTAGTCAGGGACTATTCACGGTGGAGACCCAGTACTTC
CDR3: CSASQGLFTVETQYF
V: TRBV20-1
length: 15
size: many
J: TRBJ2-5
D: TRBD2

DNA: TGTGCCAGCAGCGTAGCTACGGGAGCGGGGGGGCCCAATGAGCAGTTCTTC
CDR3: CASSVATGAGGPNEQFF
V: TRBV9
length: 17
size: many
J: TRBJ2-1
D: TRBD2

DNA: TGTGCCAGCAGCTTGGACGAAGTACGCTACGAGCAGTACTTC
CDR3: CASSLDEVRYEQYF
V: TRBV5-5
length: 14
size: many
J: TRBJ2-7
D: .

DNA: TGTGCCAGCAGCTTAACCGGGACAATCAGTCAGTACCAAGAGACCCAGTACTTC
CDR3: CASSLTGTISQYQETQYF
V: TRBV5-6
length: 18
size: many
J: TRBJ2-5
D: .

DNA: TGTGCCAGCAAACTAAGAGTAGGGGGCTATGGCTACACCTTC
CDR3: CASKLRVGGYGYTF
V: TRBV2
length: 14
size: .
J: TRBJ1-2
D: .